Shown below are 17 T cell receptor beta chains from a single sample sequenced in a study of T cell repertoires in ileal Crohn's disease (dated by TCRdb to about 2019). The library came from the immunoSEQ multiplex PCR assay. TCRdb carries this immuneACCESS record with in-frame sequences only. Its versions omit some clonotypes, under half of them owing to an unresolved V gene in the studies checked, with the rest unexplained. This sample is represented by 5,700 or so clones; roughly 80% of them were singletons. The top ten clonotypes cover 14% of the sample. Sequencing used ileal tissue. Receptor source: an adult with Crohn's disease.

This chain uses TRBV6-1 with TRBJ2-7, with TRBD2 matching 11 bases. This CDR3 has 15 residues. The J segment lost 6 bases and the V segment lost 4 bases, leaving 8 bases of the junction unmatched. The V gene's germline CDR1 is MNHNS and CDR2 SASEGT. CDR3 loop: CASSGKTSGKVEQYF. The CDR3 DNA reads TGTGCCAGCAGTGGTAAGACTAGCGGGAAGGTCGAGCAGTACTTC.

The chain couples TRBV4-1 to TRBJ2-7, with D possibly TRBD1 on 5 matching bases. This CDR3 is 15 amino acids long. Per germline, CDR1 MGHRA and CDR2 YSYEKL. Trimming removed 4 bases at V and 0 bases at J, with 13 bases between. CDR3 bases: TGCGCCAGCAGCCCGCCAAGGGGCTTCTCCTACGAGCAGTACTTC. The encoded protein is CASSPPRGFSYEQYF.

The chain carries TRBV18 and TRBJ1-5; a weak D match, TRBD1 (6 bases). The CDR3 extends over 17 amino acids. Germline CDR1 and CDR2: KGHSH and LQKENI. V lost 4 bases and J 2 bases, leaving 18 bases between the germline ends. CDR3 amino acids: CASSRASGARGNQPQHF. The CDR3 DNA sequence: TGTGCCAGCTCACGGGCCTCGGGGGCGCGCGGCAATCAGCCCCAGCATTTT.

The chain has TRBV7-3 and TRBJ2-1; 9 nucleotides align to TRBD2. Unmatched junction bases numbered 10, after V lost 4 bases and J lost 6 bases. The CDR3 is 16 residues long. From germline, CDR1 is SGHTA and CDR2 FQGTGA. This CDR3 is CASSSRTSGYINEQFF. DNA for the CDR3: TGTGCCAGCAGCTCTCGCACTAGCGGGTACATCAATGAGCAGTTCTTC.

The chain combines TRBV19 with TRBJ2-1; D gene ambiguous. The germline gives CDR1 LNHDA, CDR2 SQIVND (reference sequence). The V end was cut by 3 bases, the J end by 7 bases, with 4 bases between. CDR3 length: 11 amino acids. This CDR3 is CASSMLNEQFF. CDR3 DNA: TGTGCCAGTAGTATGCTTAATGAGCAGTTCTTC. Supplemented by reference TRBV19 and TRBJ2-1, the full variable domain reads DGGITQSPKYLFRKEGQNVTLSCEQNLNHDAMYWYRQDPGQGLRLIYYSQIVNDFQKGDIAEGYSVSREKKESFPLTVTSAQKNPTAFYLCASSMLNEQFFGPGTRLTVL.

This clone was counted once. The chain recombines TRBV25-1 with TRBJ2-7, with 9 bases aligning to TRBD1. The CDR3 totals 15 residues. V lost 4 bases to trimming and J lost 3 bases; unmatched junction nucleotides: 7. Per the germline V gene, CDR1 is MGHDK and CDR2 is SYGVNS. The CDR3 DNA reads TGTGCCAGCAGTGGACAGGGACAGGGCAACTACGAGCAGTACTTC. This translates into CASSGQGQGNYEQYF.

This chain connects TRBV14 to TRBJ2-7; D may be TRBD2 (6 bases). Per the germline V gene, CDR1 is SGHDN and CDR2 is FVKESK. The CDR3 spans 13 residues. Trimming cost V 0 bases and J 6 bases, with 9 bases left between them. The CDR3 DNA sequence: TGTGCCAGCAGCCAAGATTTGGGACTCGAGCAGTACTTC. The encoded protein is CASSQDLGLEQYF.

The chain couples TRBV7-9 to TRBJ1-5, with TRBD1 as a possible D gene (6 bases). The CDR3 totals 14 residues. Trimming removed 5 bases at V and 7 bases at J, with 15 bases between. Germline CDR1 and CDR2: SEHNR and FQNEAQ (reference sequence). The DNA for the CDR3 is TGTGCCAGCAGCGTTCCAGGGGCGGGACAGCCCCAGCATTTT. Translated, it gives CASSVPGAGQPQHF. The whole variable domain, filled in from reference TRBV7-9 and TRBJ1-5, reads DTGVSQNPRHKITKRGQNVTFRCDPISEHNRLYWYRQTLGQGPEFLTYFQNEAQLEKSRLLSDRFSAERPKGSFSTLEIQRTEQGDSAMYLCASSVPGAGQPQHFGDGTRLSIL.

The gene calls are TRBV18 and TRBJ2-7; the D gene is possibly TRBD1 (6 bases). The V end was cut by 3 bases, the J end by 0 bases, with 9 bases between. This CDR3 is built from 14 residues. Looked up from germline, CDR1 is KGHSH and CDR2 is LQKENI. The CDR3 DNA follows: TGTGCCAGCTCACCTAGGACAGTCTCCTACGAGCAGTACTTC. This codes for CASSPRTVSYEQYF.

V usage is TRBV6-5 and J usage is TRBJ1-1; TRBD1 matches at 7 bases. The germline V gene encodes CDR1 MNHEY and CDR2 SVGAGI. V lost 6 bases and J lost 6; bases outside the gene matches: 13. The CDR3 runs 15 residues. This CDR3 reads CASRPYRGRDAEAFF. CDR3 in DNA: TGTGCCAGCAGACCCTATAGGGGGCGCGACGCTGAAGCTTTCTTT.

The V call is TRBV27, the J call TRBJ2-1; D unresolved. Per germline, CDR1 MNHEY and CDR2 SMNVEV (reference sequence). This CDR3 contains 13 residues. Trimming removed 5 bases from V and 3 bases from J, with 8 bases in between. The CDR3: CASSGGGYNEQFF. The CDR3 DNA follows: TGTGCCAGCAGTGGCGGTGGCTACAATGAGCAGTTCTTC.

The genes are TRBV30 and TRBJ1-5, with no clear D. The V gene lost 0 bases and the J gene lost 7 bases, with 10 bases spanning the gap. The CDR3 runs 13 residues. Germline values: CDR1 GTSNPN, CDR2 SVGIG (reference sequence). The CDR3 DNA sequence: TGTGCCTGGAGTGTTCTAGACAACCAGCCCCAGCATTTT. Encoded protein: CAWSVLDNQPQHF.

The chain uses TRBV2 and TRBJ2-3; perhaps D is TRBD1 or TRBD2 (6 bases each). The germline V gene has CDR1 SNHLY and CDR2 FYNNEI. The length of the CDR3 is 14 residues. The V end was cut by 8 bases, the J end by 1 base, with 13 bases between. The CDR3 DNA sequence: TGTGCCAGCCTAGGACAGCGGGGCACAGATACGCAGTATTTT. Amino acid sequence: CASLGQRGTDTQYF.

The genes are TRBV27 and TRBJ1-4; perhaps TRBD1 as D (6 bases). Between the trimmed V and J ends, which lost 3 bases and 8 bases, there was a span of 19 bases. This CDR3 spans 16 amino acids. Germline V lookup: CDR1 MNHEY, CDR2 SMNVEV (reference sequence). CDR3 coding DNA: TGTGCCAGCAGTTTTAGTACAGGGTACGAGTCGGAAAAACTGTTTTTT. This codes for CASSFSTGYESEKLFF. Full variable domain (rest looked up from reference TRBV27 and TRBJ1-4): EAQVTQNPRYLITVTGKKLTVTCSQNMNHEYMSWYRQDPGLGLRQIYYSMNVEVTDKGDVPEGYKVSRKEKRNFPLILESPSPNQTSLYFCASSFSTGYESEKLFFGSGTQLSVL.

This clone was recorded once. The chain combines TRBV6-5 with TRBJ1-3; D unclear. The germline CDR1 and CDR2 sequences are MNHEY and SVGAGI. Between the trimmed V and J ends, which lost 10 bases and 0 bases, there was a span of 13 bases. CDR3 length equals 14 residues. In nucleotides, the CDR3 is TGTGCCACCCGACGGGAGTTCTCTGGAAACACCATATATTTT. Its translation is CATRREFSGNTIYF.

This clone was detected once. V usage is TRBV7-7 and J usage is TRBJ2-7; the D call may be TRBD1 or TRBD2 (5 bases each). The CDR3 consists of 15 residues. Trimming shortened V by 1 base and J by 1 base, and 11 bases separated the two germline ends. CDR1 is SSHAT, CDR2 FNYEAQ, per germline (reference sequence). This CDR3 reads CASSLVPGRSYEQYF. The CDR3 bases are TGTGCCAGCAGCTTAGTACCGGGACGGTCCTACGAGCAGTACTTC.

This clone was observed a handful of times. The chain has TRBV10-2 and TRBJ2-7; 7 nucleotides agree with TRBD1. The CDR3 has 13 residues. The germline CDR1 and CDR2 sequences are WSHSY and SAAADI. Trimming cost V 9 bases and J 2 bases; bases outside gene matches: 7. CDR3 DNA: TGCGCCAGTCAGAGGGGGCCAACCTACGAGCAGTACTTC. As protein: CASQRGPTYEQYF.